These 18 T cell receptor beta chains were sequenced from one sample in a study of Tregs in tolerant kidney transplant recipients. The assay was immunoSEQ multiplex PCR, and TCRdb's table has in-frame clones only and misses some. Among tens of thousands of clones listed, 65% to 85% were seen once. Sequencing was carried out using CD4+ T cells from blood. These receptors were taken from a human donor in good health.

The CDR3 protein is CASSLVVGWGNHGPLHF. The CDR3 region has the DNA TGTGCCAGCAGCTTAGTAGTCGGCTGGGGGAATCACGGACCCCTCCACTTT. V gene TRBV11-3 combines with J gene TRBJ1-6, with D perhaps TRBD1 (5 bases). The germline gives CDR1 SGHNT, CDR2 YENEEA. The CDR3 has 17 residues. The germline V and J ends were trimmed by 1 base and 12 bases, with 22 bases remaining between them.

For the CDR3, the DNA is TGTGCCAGCAGCTTCACCGGCGTCTACGAGCAGTACTTC. Translated, it gives CASSFTGVYEQYF. V usage is TRBV7-8 and J usage is TRBJ2-7, with D unclear. This CDR3 contains 13 residues. The germline gives CDR1 SGHVS, CDR2 FQNEAQ. V lost 3 bases and J lost 3, with 9 bases in between. The whole variable domain, remainder taken from reference TRBV7-8 and TRBJ2-7, is GAGVSQSPRYKVAKRGQDVALRCDPISGHVSLFWYQQALGQGPEFLTYFQNEAQLDKSGLPSDRFFAERPEGSVSTLKIQRTQQEDSAVYLCASSFTGVYEQYFGPGTRLTVT.

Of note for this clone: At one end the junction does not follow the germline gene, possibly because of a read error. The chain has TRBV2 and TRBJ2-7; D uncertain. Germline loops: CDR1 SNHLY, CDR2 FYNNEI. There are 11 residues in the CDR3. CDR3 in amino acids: CASTEYYEQYF. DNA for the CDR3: TGTGCCAGCACTGAATACTACGAGCAGTACTTC.

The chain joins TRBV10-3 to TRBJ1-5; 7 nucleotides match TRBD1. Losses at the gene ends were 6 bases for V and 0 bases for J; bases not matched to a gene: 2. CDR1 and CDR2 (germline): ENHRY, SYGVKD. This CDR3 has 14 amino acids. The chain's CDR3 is CAISDRDSNQPQHF. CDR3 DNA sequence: TGTGCCATCAGCGACAGGGATAGCAATCAGCCCCAGCATTTT.

The CDR3 DNA reads as TGTGCCAGCTCACCAGGACTAGCGCGAGAGACCCAGTACTTC. Amino acids: CASSPGLARETQYF. V usage is TRBV18 and J usage is TRBJ2-5, with TRBD2 identical over 9 bases. Germline V gene data show CDR1 as KGHSH and CDR2 as LQKENI. The CDR3 covers 14 residues. V was pared by 2 bases and J by 4 bases, with 2 bases of the junction left unmatched.

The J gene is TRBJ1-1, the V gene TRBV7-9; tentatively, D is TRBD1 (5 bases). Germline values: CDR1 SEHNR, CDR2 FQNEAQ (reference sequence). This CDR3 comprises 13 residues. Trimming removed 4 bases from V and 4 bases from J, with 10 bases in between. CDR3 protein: CASSSGQGTEAFF. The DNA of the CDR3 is TGTGCCAGCAGCTCGGGCCAGGGCACTGAAGCTTTCTTT.

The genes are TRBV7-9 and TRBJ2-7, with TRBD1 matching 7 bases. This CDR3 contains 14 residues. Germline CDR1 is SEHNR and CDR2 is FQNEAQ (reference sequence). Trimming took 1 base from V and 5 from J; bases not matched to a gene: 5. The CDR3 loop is CASSLGGGADEQYF. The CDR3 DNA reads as TGTGCCAGCAGCTTAGGAGGGGGCGCGGACGAGCAGTACTTC. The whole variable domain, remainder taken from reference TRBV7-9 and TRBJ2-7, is DTGVSQNPRHKITKRGQNVTFRCDPISEHNRLYWYRQTLGQGPEFLTYFQNEAQLEKSRLLSDRFSAERPKGSFSTLEIQRTEQGDSAMYLCASSLGGGADEQYFGPGTRLTVT.

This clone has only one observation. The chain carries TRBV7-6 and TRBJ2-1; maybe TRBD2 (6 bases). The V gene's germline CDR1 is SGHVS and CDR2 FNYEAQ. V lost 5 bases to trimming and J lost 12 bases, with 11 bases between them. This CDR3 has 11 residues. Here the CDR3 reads CASSARDLQFF. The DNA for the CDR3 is TGTGCCAGCAGCGCCCGGGACTTGCAGTTCTTC.

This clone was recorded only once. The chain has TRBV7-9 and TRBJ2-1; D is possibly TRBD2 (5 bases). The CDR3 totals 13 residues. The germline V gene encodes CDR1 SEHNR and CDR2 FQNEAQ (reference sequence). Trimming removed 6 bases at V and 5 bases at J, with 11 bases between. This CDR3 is CASRPTTDNEQFF. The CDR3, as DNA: TGTGCCAGCAGGCCGACTACAGACAATGAGCAGTTCTTC.

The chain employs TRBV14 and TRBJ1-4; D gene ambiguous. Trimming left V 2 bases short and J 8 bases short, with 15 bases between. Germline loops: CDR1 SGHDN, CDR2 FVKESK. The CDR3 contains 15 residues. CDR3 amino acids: CASSQLGITGEKLFF. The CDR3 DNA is TGTGCCAGCAGCCAACTAGGGATCACGGGGGAAAAACTGTTTTTT.

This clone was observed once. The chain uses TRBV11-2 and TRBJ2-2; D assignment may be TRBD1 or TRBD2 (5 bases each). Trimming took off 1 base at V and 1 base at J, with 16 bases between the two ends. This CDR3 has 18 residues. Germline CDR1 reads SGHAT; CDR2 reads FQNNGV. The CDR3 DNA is TGTGCCAGCAGCTTAGGTAGATGGGGCGGAGGGAACACCGGGGAGCTGTTTTTT. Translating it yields CASSLGRWGGGNTGELFF.

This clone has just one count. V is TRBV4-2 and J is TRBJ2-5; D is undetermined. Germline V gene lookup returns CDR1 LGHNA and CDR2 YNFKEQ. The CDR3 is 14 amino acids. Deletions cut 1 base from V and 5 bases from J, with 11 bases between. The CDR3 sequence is CASSQVVGLETQYF. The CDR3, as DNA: TGTGCCAGCAGCCAAGTCGTCGGGCTCGAGACCCAGTACTTC.

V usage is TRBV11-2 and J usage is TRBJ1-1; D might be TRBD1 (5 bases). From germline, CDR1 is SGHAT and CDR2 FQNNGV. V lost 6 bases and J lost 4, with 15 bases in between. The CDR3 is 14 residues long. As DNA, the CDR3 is TGTGCCAGCAGACTTACAGGAGGCTCCACTGAAGCTTTCTTT. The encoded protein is CASRLTGGSTEAFF.

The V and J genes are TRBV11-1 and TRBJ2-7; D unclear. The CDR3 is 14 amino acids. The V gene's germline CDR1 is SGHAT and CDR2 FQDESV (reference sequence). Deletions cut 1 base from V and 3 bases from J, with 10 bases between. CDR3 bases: TGTGCCAGCAGCTTAGAACGAATTAACTACGAGCAGTACTTC. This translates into CASSLERINYEQYF. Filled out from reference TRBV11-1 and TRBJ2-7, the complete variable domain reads EAEVAQSPRYKITEKSQAVAFWCDPISGHATLYWYRQILGQGPELLVQFQDESVVDDSQLPKDRFSAERLKGVDSTLKIQPAELGDSAMYLCASSLERINYEQYFGPGTRLTVT.

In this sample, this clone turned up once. CDR3 in amino acids: CASSLGQGASRELFF. The CDR3 bases are TGTGCCAGCAGCTTAGGTCAGGGGGCATCCCGGGAGCTGTTTTTT. The rearrangement uses TRBV7-8 and TRBJ2-2; 8 bases align to TRBD1. From germline, CDR1 is SGHVS and CDR2 FQNEAQ. The ends lost 1 base at V and 9 bases at J; junction bases unmatched: 7. This CDR3 comprises 15 residues.

The CDR3 DNA is TGCGCCAGCAGCTTAGTCCCAAGGAGAGGCACAGATACGCAGTATTTT. This codes for CASSLVPRRGTDTQYF. The chain combines TRBV5-1 with TRBJ2-3; no clear D gene. This CDR3 contains 16 residues. Per germline, CDR1 SGHRS and CDR2 YFSETQ. V lost 2 bases and J 1 base, leaving 14 bases between the germline ends.

CDR3 bases: TGTGCCAGCAGCTCACCCCGACAGGGGGCGAGGAATGAGCAGTTCTTC. Translated, it gives CASSSPRQGARNEQFF. The V and J genes are TRBV7-6 and TRBJ2-1; 10 bases align to TRBD1. There are 16 residues in the CDR3. Germline values: CDR1 SGHVS, CDR2 FNYEAQ. The V segment lost 4 bases and the J segment 7 bases; nucleotides outside the gene matches: 10. The entire variable domain, with the rest obtained from reference TRBV7-6 and TRBJ2-1, is as follows: GAGVSQSPRYKVTKRGQDVALRCDPISGHVSLYWYRQALGQGPEFLTYFNYEAQQDKSGLPNDRFSAERPEGSISTLTIQRTEQRDSAMYRCASSSPRQGARNEQFFGPGTRLTVL.

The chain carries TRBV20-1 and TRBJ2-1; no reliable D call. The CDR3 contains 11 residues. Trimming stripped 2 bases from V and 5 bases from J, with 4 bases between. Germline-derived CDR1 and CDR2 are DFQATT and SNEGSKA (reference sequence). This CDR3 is CSARPHNEQFF. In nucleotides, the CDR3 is TGCAGTGCTAGACCCCACAATGAGCAGTTCTTC.